This T cell receptor (beta chain) was identified during a study of T cell repertoires in cytomegalovirus infection. Study background: Matching HLA type, along with CMV infection, was indicated by public TCR beta signatures.

General study findings and limits: Dominating the ex vivo response were HLA-C-restricted CMV-specific TCR beta clonotypes. Frequencies of public TCR beta families were cumulated, and this identified carriers of CMV plus the relevant HLA.

The CDR3 is made up of 14 amino acids. Deletions cut 0 bases from V and 11 bases from J, with 16 bases between. A word on this clonotype: Its antigen is not known.

TCRdb re-called the reads through MiXCR, storing one row per CDR3 protein. Here the sample spans around 180,000 distinct CDR3 sequences, over 25% being singletons. The clonotype was recovered from a human donor in good health (CMV status not recorded). Some clones in this sample may be carry-over from other donors' samples. The chain couples TRBV12-3 or TRBV12-4 to TRBJ1-1; no reliable D call. Sequencing was done on a sample of PBMCs. CDR3 in DNA: TGTGCCAGCAGTTTAGCTGGGCAGCGGGCTTGGGCTTTCTTT. Residues: CASSLAGQRAWAFF.